This is a list of T cell receptor beta chains from one sample in a study of cytomegalovirus exposure and HLA in healthy donors. Profiling relied on immunoSEQ multiplex PCR, and the TCRdb table lists in-frame clones only, not all of them. The sample lists 150,000 to 200,000 clones, more than 80% occurring once. Sequencing input: PBMCs. These receptor sequences come from a man between 18 and 35 years old in good health and CMV-seropositive. Each CDR3 is given without its conserved first and last residue.

j_call v_call cdr3_aa
TRBJ1-1 TRBV11-2 ASSLAGGEGTEAF
TRBJ1-4 TRBV5-1 ASSSGGINEKLF
TRBJ2-1 TRBV9 ASSVASAGWGNEQF
TRBJ2-2 TRBV7-9 ASSLGFAGRTGELF
TRBJ1-5 TRBV27 ASRGGWGNQPQH
TRBJ1-1 TRBV18 ASSTSPSRNTEAF
TRBJ2-2 TRBV6-1 ASSRNEQGSGELF
TRBJ1-5 TRBV5-1 ASSLEGERNQPQH
TRBJ1-2 TRBV19 ASSIGLGGYT
TRBJ1-2 TRBV19 ASTLGGTGYRYGYT
TRBJ1-2 TRBV2 ASSSDRALYGYT
TRBJ2-4 TRBV7-9 ASSALGVAKNIQY
TRBJ2-7 TRBV19 ASSLGLAGVGEQY
TRBJ1-1 TRBV5-6 ASSLKTESPLNTEAF
TRBJ2-1 TRBV7-2 ASSYDRDRGF
TRBJ2-1 TRBV27 ASSIMTGSADNEQF
TRBJ2-2 TRBV30 AWSVWSGGGHGELF
TRBJ1-2 TRBV7-9 ASSRTGGDGYT
TRBJ2-7 TRBV15 ATSRVGSLSYEQY
TRBJ2-3 TRBV11-1 ASSFFGREGTDTQY
TRBJ2-3 TRBV28 ASSGTSGIGRGGTQY
TRBJ1-5 TRBV10-3 AISENTGNQPQH
TRBJ2-7 TRBV6-4 ASTPILGLIGTSASEQY
TRBJ1-2 TRBV18 ASSPGQENGYT
TRBJ1-5 TRBV19 ASSLHLPGQPQH
TRBJ2-7 TRBV7-2 ASRQGARYEQY
TRBJ2-1 TRBV25-1 ASSEALTSGSYNEQF
TRBJ2-5 TRBV9 ASSPGLAGASETQY
TRBJ2-5 TRBV27 ASSSLVAGGGETQY
TRBJ2-1 TRBV9 ASSVVGGFEQF
TRBJ1-5 TRBV28 ASSYRGRGNQPQH
TRBJ2-1 TRBV15 ATSRRAENEQF
TRBJ2-2 TRBV27 ASSLSMVPRVTGELF
TRBJ2-1 TRBV29-1 SVGMGGGSYNEQF
TRBJ2-5 TRBV11-2 ASSRTDDPGGNQY
TRBJ2-7 TRBV5-1 ASSPGGGEIYEQY